The rows below give T cell receptor beta chains drawn from one sample of a study of shared clonotypes between healthy human individuals. TCRdb's copy holds only in-frame clones and misses some; the assay was immunoSEQ multiplex PCR. The sample includes 2 million to 3 million clones, approximately 93% of them seen just once. Sequenced input: naive CD4+ T cells from PBMCs. Receptors were obtained from a man between 18 and 29 years old in good health. Some clones in this sample may be carry-over from other donors' samples. Both conserved end residues are part of each CDR3. Each record gives: D gene, J gene, clone size, V gene, CDR3 DNA, CDR3 protein. The D gene is left open where the match is weak. Size values are once, few and many counts, or a class for expanded clones, and some rows have none.

D gene: NA
J gene: TRBJ1-5
clone size: NA
V gene: TRBV18
CDR3 DNA: TGTGCCAGCTCACCCTACAACAGGGAACAGCCCCAGCATTTT
CDR3 protein: CASSPYNREQPQHF

D gene: NA
J gene: TRBJ2-7
clone size: NA
V gene: TRBV28
CDR3 DNA: TGTGCCAGCAGCAGGGTAGGTGGGAAATACGAGCAGTACTTC
CDR3 protein: CASSRVGGKYEQYF

D gene: TRBD1
J gene: TRBJ1-3
clone size: NA
V gene: TRBV9
CDR3 DNA: TGTGCCAGCAGCGTAAACAGGGGGCAATCGGGAAACACCATATATTTT
CDR3 protein: CASSVNRGQSGNTIYF

D gene: NA
J gene: TRBJ2-1
clone size: NA
V gene: TRBV15
CDR3 DNA: TGTGCCACCAGCAGAACTAAAGAGCAGTTCTTC
CDR3 protein: CATSRTKEQFF

D gene: TRBD1
J gene: TRBJ2-5
clone size: NA
V gene: TRBV18
CDR3 DNA: TGTGCCAGCTCATTTAGGACAGGGCGACGGGAGACCCAGTACTTC
CDR3 protein: CASSFRTGRRETQYF

D gene: NA
J gene: TRBJ1-1
clone size: NA
V gene: TRBV27
CDR3 DNA: TGTGCCAGCAGTTTAAGAGGGGTCCGCCGGAACACTGAAGCTTTCTTT
CDR3 protein: CASSLRGVRRNTEAFF

D gene: NA
J gene: TRBJ2-3
clone size: NA
V gene: TRBV28
CDR3 DNA: TGTGCCAGCAGTTTTTCGGCGGGATACACAGATACGCAGTATTTT
CDR3 protein: CASSFSAGYTDTQYF

D gene: NA
J gene: TRBJ2-5
clone size: NA
V gene: TRBV6-6
CDR3 DNA: TGTGCCAGCAACTCCCCCGGTGGGACCCAGTACTTC
CDR3 protein: CASNSPGGTQYF

D gene: NA
J gene: TRBJ2-1
clone size: NA
V gene: TRBV28
CDR3 DNA: TGTGCCAGCAGCCGCCCCGCCGGGGCAGGGGTAGGTGATGAGCAGTTCTTC
CDR3 protein: CASSRPAGAGVGDEQFF

D gene: NA
J gene: TRBJ1-4
clone size: NA
V gene: TRBV7-2
CDR3 DNA: TGTGCCAGCAGCTTAGAGGGGGGGAATGAAAAACTGTTTTTT
CDR3 protein: CASSLEGGNEKLFF

D gene: NA
J gene: TRBJ2-3
clone size: NA
V gene: TRBV7-9
CDR3 DNA: TGTGCCAGCAGCACTAGGGGGGGCGGTGGACACCACACAGATACGCAGTATTTT
CDR3 protein: CASSTRGGGGHHTDTQYF

D gene: TRBD1
J gene: TRBJ2-2
clone size: NA
V gene: TRBV5-1
CDR3 DNA: TGCGCCAGCAGCTTGCCCGGGACAGCGAACACCGGGGAGCTGTTTTTT
CDR3 protein: CASSLPGTANTGELFF

D gene: TRBD2
J gene: TRBJ2-7
clone size: NA
V gene: TRBV4-2
CDR3 DNA: TGTGCCAGCAGCCAAGTATCTAGCGGGAGAGCCTACGAGCAGTACTTC
CDR3 protein: CASSQVSSGRAYEQYF

D gene: NA
J gene: TRBJ2-3
clone size: few
V gene: TRBV6-1
CDR3 DNA: TGTGCCAGCAGTGCCCAGGGGCCTAGCGGAAGCACAGATACGCAGTATTTT
CDR3 protein: CASSAQGPSGSTDTQYF

D gene: NA
J gene: TRBJ2-7
clone size: NA
V gene: TRBV1
CDR3 DNA: TGCACCAGCAGCCAAACCTCCGGATCCCCCCTCCTTTACAGGCCCAGGTTGGACGAGCAGTACTTC
CDR3 protein: CTSSQTSGSPLLYRPRLDEQYF

D gene: TRBD1
J gene: TRBJ1-3
clone size: NA
V gene: TRBV4-2
CDR3 DNA: TGTGCCAGCAGCCAAGCAGGGGGGGCATTGGACACCATATATTTT
CDR3 protein: CASSQAGGALDTIYF

D gene: NA
J gene: TRBJ2-2
clone size: NA
V gene: TRBV5-1
CDR3 DNA: TGCGCCAGCAGCTCCGGGACCCACACCGGGGAGCTGTTTTTT
CDR3 protein: CASSSGTHTGELFF

D gene: TRBD1
J gene: TRBJ2-7
clone size: NA
V gene: TRBV27
CDR3 DNA: TGTGCCAGCAGCCGGGACAGGGGTCCATACGAGCAGTACTTC
CDR3 protein: CASSRDRGPYEQYF

D gene: NA
J gene: TRBJ2-7
clone size: NA
V gene: TRBV5-8
CDR3 DNA: TGTGCCAGCAGCTTGGTGGGACACCGCTCCTACGAGCAGTACTTC
CDR3 protein: CASSLVGHRSYEQYF

D gene: TRBD2
J gene: TRBJ2-7
clone size: NA
V gene: TRBV14
CDR3 DNA: TGTGCCAGCAGCCTTATAGCGGGGTCCCCCTACGAGCAGTACTTC
CDR3 protein: CASSLIAGSPYEQYF

D gene: TRBD2
J gene: TRBJ2-2
clone size: NA
V gene: TRBV4-2
CDR3 DNA: TGTGCCAGCAGCCCTAAAGGACTAGCGGGAGGTCCTACCGGGGAGCTGTTTTTT
CDR3 protein: CASSPKGLAGGPTGELFF

D gene: NA
J gene: TRBJ1-2
clone size: once
V gene: TRBV5-6
CDR3 DNA: TGTGCCAGCAGCTCGGACCGCATCTATGGCTACACCTTC
CDR3 protein: CASSSDRIYGYTF

D gene: TRBD1
J gene: TRBJ1-2
clone size: NA
V gene: TRBV10-3
CDR3 DNA: TGTGCCATCAGTGTGAGGGTTAAGGACAGGCTGGGGGTATACTATGGCTACACCTTC
CDR3 protein: CAISVRVKDRLGVYYGYTF

D gene: TRBD2
J gene: TRBJ2-3
clone size: NA
V gene: TRBV4-1
CDR3 DNA: TGCGCCAGCAGCCAGATAGCGGGAGGCCGGCTAGATACGCAGTATTTT
CDR3 protein: CASSQIAGGRLDTQYF

D gene: NA
J gene: TRBJ2-5
clone size: once
V gene: TRBV18
CDR3 DNA: TGTGCCAGCACCCCAGGGGGGGAAGAGACCCAGTACTTC
CDR3 protein: CASTPGGEETQYF

D gene: TRBD1
J gene: TRBJ1-1
clone size: once
V gene: TRBV5-1
CDR3 DNA: TGCGCCAGCAGCTTACAGGGGTCTGAAGCTTTCTTT
CDR3 protein: CASSLQGSEAFF

D gene: TRBD1
J gene: TRBJ2-5
clone size: NA
V gene: TRBV29-1
CDR3 DNA: TGCAGCGCCCCTAGGACAGGGGGCCCGGGCCAGTACTTC
CDR3 protein: CSAPRTGGPGQYF

D gene: NA
J gene: TRBJ2-7
clone size: NA
V gene: TRBV28
CDR3 DNA: TGTGCCAGCAGTTTTCAGGGGCCCGCCTACGAGCAGTACTTC
CDR3 protein: CASSFQGPAYEQYF

D gene: NA
J gene: TRBJ2-5
clone size: NA
V gene: TRBV29-1
CDR3 DNA: TGCAGCGTCTTTGACAGGCAGGTGCAGTACTTC
CDR3 protein: CSVFDRQVQYF

D gene: NA
J gene: TRBJ2-1
clone size: NA
V gene: TRBV9
CDR3 DNA: TGTGCCAGCAGCGTAGCTTGGGGGACCTCCTACAATGAGCAGTTCTTC
CDR3 protein: CASSVAWGTSYNEQFF

D gene: TRBD2
J gene: TRBJ2-5
clone size: once
V gene: TRBV4-3
CDR3 DNA: TGCGCCAGCAGCCTCCAGCGGGAGCGTCGGAAGACCCAGTACTTC
CDR3 protein: CASSLQRERRKTQYF

D gene: NA
J gene: TRBJ1-3
clone size: NA
V gene: TRBV4-2
CDR3 DNA: TGTGCCAGCAGCCACGAGCAGGGGACCTCTGGAAACACCATATATTTT
CDR3 protein: CASSHEQGTSGNTIYF

D gene: NA
J gene: TRBJ1-1
clone size: once
V gene: TRBV18
CDR3 DNA: TGTGCCAGCTCACCACTTCCGACAGTACGAACTGAAGCTTTCTTT
CDR3 protein: CASSPLPTVRTEAFF

D gene: NA
J gene: TRBJ2-7
clone size: NA
V gene: TRBV28
CDR3 DNA: TGTGCCAGCAGTTTGGGGCAGGGGGGGTACGAGCAGTACTTC
CDR3 protein: CASSLGQGGYEQYF

D gene: TRBD1
J gene: TRBJ2-1
clone size: NA
V gene: TRBV7-2
CDR3 DNA: TGTGCCAGCAGCTTAGCACCGACAGGGGGGACCTACAATGAGCAGTTCTTC
CDR3 protein: CASSLAPTGGTYNEQFF

D gene: TRBD2
J gene: TRBJ2-7
clone size: NA
V gene: TRBV14
CDR3 DNA: TGTGCCAGCAGCCAAGGTGGGGGGGGCGAGCAGTACTTC
CDR3 protein: CASSQGGGGEQYF

D gene: NA
J gene: TRBJ1-1
clone size: few
V gene: TRBV29-1
CDR3 DNA: TGCAGCGTATTGACAGACGAGAACACTGAAGCTTTCTTT
CDR3 protein: CSVLTDENTEAFF

D gene: NA
J gene: TRBJ2-3
clone size: NA
V gene: TRBV5-4
CDR3 DNA: TGTGCCAGCAGCTTGGCAGGGGCCGCAGATACGCAGTATTTT
CDR3 protein: CASSLAGAADTQYF

D gene: NA
J gene: TRBJ1-1
clone size: NA
V gene: TRBV13
CDR3 DNA: TGTGCCAGCAGCTTAGGGCGCCGAAGGGGGGACACTGAAGCTTTCTTT
CDR3 protein: CASSLGRRRGDTEAFF

D gene: TRBD2
J gene: TRBJ2-7
clone size: once
V gene: TRBV2
CDR3 DNA: TGTGCCAGCACAATCGGGAGGGCCGACGAGCAGTACTTC
CDR3 protein: CASTIGRADEQYF